These 29 T cell receptor beta chains originate from one sample sequenced in a study of CD8+CD57+ T cells in acquired aplastic anemia. Genomic DNA was employed as the template in profiling TCR beta VDJ and CDR3. TCRdb reprocessed the reads via MiXCR and lists one record per CDR3 protein. The sample gives under 250,000 distinct CDR3 sequences, 34% of which show up once; 1.1% is in the top ten. The sequenced sample was sorted CD4+, CD8+, or CD8+CD57+ T cells (not recorded which) from PBMCs. The receptors were sampled from a human donor in good health, serving as a control.

This chain links TRBV10-3 with TRBJ1-1; D is uncertain. CDR1 is ENHRY, CDR2 SYGVKD, per germline. The CDR3 has 11 amino acids. The germline V and J ends were trimmed by 3 bases and 8 bases, with 7 bases remaining between them. CDR3 residues: CAISDIREAFF. CDR3 bases: TGTGCCATCAGTGATATAAGAGAAGCTTTCTTT.

This sequence joins TRBV11-1 and TRBJ1-4; no clear D. The CDR3 is 17 residues long. V was shortened by 1 base and J by 0 bases, with 12 bases between the two germline ends. Germline lookup yields CDR1 SGHAT and CDR2 FQDESV (reference sequence). CDR3 sequence reads: CASSLGTVASTNEKLFF. The CDR3 DNA sequence: TGTGCCAGCAGCTTAGGGACGGTAGCTTCAACTAATGAAAAACTGTTTTTT. Full variable domain (remainder filled in from reference TRBV11-1 and TRBJ1-4): EAEVAQSPRYKITEKSQAVAFWCDPISGHATLYWYRQILGQGPELLVQFQDESVVDDSQLPKDRFSAERLKGVDSTLKIQPAELGDSAMYLCASSLGTVASTNEKLFFGSGTQLSVL.

Note on this clonotype: The junction departs from germline at one end; a sequencing error may be responsible. The rearrangement joins TRBV9 to TRBJ1-2, with 9 bases aligning to TRBD1. Germline V lookup: CDR1 SGDLS, CDR2 YYNGEE. This CDR3 comprises 15 residues. In DNA form, the CDR3 reads TGTGCCAGCAGCGTAGGAACAGGGGGCGGCTATGACTACACCTTC. It specifies CASSVGTGGGYDYTF.

This clonotype has at least ten counts. The chain is built from TRBV9 and TRBJ2-7; 7 nucleotides match TRBD2. Trimming cost V 4 bases and J 3 bases; bases outside gene matches: 10. The CDR3 runs 15 residues. CDR1 SGDLS and CDR2 YYNGEE come from the germline V gene. The CDR3 DNA reads as TGTGCCAGCAGCCCGGGGGGTTTAGCGCTCTACGAGCAGTACTTC. The encoded protein is CASSPGGLALYEQYF.

This clonotype showed up many times. The J gene is TRBJ1-2, the V gene TRBV7-8, with 7 bases lining up with TRBD1. This CDR3 spans 15 amino acids. The ends lost 5 bases at V and 4 bases at J; junction bases unmatched: 10. The germline gives CDR1 SGHVS, CDR2 FQNEAQ. This CDR3 reads CASSPQTGLGYGYTF. CDR3 coding DNA: TGTGCCAGCAGCCCCCAGACAGGGCTTGGCTATGGCTACACCTTC.

The genes are TRBV24-1 and TRBJ2-1; TRBD2 might be the D (5 bases). V was clipped by 6 bases and J by 5 bases, with 13 bases between them. The CDR3 totals 14 residues. CDR1 and CDR2 from the germline V gene are KGHDR and SFDVKD. The DNA of the CDR3 is TGTGCCACCAGTTTAACTAGTGCAAACAATGAGCAGTTCTTC. Translated, it gives CATSLTSANNEQFF.

This clonotype was recorded many times. This chain links TRBV2 with TRBJ2-7; TRBD1 agrees at 7 bases. After removal of 5 bases from V and 3 bases from J, the junction contained 10 bases not matched to a gene. There are 15 residues in the CDR3. Germline CDR1 reads SNHLY; CDR2 reads FYNNEI. The CDR3 spells CASSFSRDRIYEQYF. The DNA for the CDR3 is TGTGCCAGCAGTTTTAGTAGGGACAGAATCTACGAGCAGTACTTC. The full variable domain, its missing parts supplied by reference TRBV2 and TRBJ2-7, is EPEVTQTPSHQVTQMGQEVILRCVPISNHLYFYWYRQILGQKVEFLVSFYNNEISEKSEIFDDQFSVERPDGSNFTLKIRSTKLEDSAMYFCASSFSRDRIYEQYFGPGTRLTVT.

The chain links TRBV20-1 to TRBJ2-1, with TRBD2 matching 8 bases. The CDR3 covers 15 residues. CDR1 is DFQATT, CDR2 SNEGSKA, per germline (reference sequence). V was pared by 2 bases and J by 2 bases, with 5 bases of the junction left unmatched. Here the CDR3 DNA reads TGCAGTGCTAGACAAACTAGCGGAGCCTACAATGAGCAGTTCTTC. Encoded protein: CSARQTSGAYNEQFF.

This clonotype showed up just a few times. This rearrangement joins TRBV13 to TRBJ1-4, with D possibly matching TRBD1 (5 bases). The germline gives CDR1 PRHDT, CDR2 FYEKMQ (reference sequence). The CDR3 runs to 14 residues. V lost 5 bases to trimming and J lost 4 bases, with 11 bases between them. The DNA for the CDR3 is TGTGCCAGCAGCCACCAGGGCCTTAATGAAAAACTGTTTTTT. Translated: CASSHQGLNEKLFF.

This clonotype appeared a few times. The chain employs TRBV5-6 and TRBJ1-4; TRBD1 aligns across 7 bases. CDR3 length equals 15 residues. V lost 4 bases and J lost 4; bases outside the gene matches: 7. Germline CDR1 SGHDT, CDR2 YYEEEE. The CDR3 is CASSRRQGFNEKLFF. The CDR3 DNA reads as TGTGCCAGCAGCCGTAGACAGGGCTTTAATGAAAAACTGTTTTTT. The full variable domain, completed using reference TRBV5-6 and TRBJ1-4, is DAGVTQSPTHLIKTRGQQVTLRCSPKSGHDTVSWYQQALGQGPQFIFQYYEEEERQRGNFPDRFSGHQFPNYSSELNVNALLLGDSALYLCASSRRQGFNEKLFFGSGTQLSVL.

The chain combines TRBV7-3 with TRBJ1-1, with D maybe TRBD1 (5 bases). CDR1 and CDR2 (germline): SGHTA, FQGTGA. CDR3 length: 14 amino acids. With 5 bases removed from V and 1 base from J, the gap between germline ends came to 11 bases. CDR3 DNA sequence: TGTGCCAGCAGCATAGACAGATCGAACACTGAAGCTTTCTTT. The encoded protein is CASSIDRSNTEAFF.

There are many counts of this clonotype. The chain combines TRBV12-3 or TRBV12-4 with TRBJ1-1; D not resolved. This CDR3 spans 13 amino acids. The V and J ends lost 3 bases and 3 bases respectively, with 8 bases between them. The CDR3: CASSFGRHTEAFF. For the CDR3, the DNA is TGTGCCAGCAGTTTTGGGAGACACACTGAAGCTTTCTTT.

This clonotype was seen ten or more times. The V gene is TRBV20-1, the J gene TRBJ2-5; D remains ambiguous. The CDR3 spans 13 residues. Trimming removed 3 bases from V and 2 bases from J, with 10 bases in between. Germline values: CDR1 DFQATT, CDR2 SNEGSKA (reference sequence). CDR3 sequence (DNA): TGCAGTGCTAGTCGGATGGGTCAAGAGACCCAGTACTTC. Translated, it gives CSASRMGQETQYF.

This clonotype has ten or more counts. DNA for the CDR3: TGTGCCACCAGCAAGGGGTGGGGGGGGCGCGACCCTGGCTACACCTTC. Translated, it gives CATSKGWGGRDPGYTF. The chain joins TRBV15 to TRBJ1-2; possibly TRBD1 for D (6 bases). This CDR3 has 16 amino acids. Trimming left V 4 bases short and J 7 bases short, with 22 bases between. Per the germline V gene, CDR1 is LNHNV and CDR2 is YYDKDF (reference sequence).

With regard to this clonotype: A read error may explain this, as a much larger clone is one base away. V and J are TRBV20-1 and TRBJ2-2, with 7 bases identical to TRBD1. Germline CDR1 DFQATT, CDR2 SNEGSKA (reference sequence). With 5 bases clipped from V and 3 bases from J, the junction kept 3 bases outside the gene matches. This CDR3 contains 13 residues. The CDR3 bases are TGCAGTGCTCGACAGGGAGACACCGGGGAGCTGTTTTTT. Its protein product is CSARQGDTGELFF.

Ten or more counts support this clonotype. CDR3 bases: TGTGCCAGCAGTTTAAACAGGGTGGGTCAGCCCCAGCATTTT. Translation gives CASSLNRVGQPQHF. The rearrangement links TRBV12-3 or TRBV12-4 to TRBJ1-5; possibly TRBD1 for D (6 bases). The CDR3 spans 14 residues. V lost 2 bases and J 6 bases, leaving 11 bases between the germline ends.

The rearrangement uses TRBV15 and TRBJ1-5, with TRBD1 as a possible D gene (6 bases). This CDR3 is 16 amino acids long. Germline lookup yields CDR1 LNHNV and CDR2 YYDKDF (reference sequence). V was trimmed by 6 bases and J by 4 bases, leaving 19 bases between them. The CDR3 here is CATRGDLGGRNQPQHF. Written as DNA, the CDR3 is TGTGCCACCAGGGGGGACTTGGGGGGGCGGAATCAGCCCCAGCATTTT.

This rearrangement joins TRBV9 to TRBJ2-3; D not resolved. CDR1 and CDR2 from the germline V gene are SGDLS and YYNGEE. The CDR3 contains 16 residues. The V gene lost 0 bases and the J gene lost 10 bases, with 21 bases spanning the gap. The CDR3 region has the DNA TGTGCCAGCAGCGTAGTAGGGTCTGGTGTGGGCGAGGCGCAGTATTTT. It yields the protein CASSVVGSGVGEAQYF. The full variable domain, in which reference TRBV9 and TRBJ2-3 provide the parts outside the CDR3, is DSGVTQTPKHLITATGQRVTLRCSPRSGDLSVYWYQQSLDQGLQFLIQYYNGEERAKGNILERFSAQQFPDLHSELNLSSLELGDSALYFCASSVVGSGVGEAQYFGPGTRLTVL.

In this sample, this clonotype turned up many times. V usage is TRBV19 and J usage is TRBJ2-5; D may be TRBD1 (5 bases). This CDR3 spans 15 amino acids. The germline V gene encodes CDR1 LNHDA and CDR2 SQIVND (reference sequence). Trimming took 3 bases from V and 2 from J, leaving 13 bases between them. CDR3 sequence reads: CASSITGYAQETQYF. The CDR3 DNA is TGTGCCAGTAGTATTACAGGATATGCACAAGAGACCCAGTACTTC.

For this clonotype: No DNA is shown, since the ends of the CDR3 on it are uncertain; the CDR3 is the one TCRdb lists. The chain employs TRBV26 and TRBJ1-3. TRBV26 counts as a pseudogene. The CDR3 is 20 amino acids long, termini counted. Here the CDR3 reads CASSSGQGQPQVPSGNTIYF.

This clonotype was detected ten times or more. V usage is TRBV19 and J usage is TRBJ2-1; D possibly corresponds to TRBD2 (7 bases). The CDR3 covers 14 residues. From germline, CDR1 is LNHDA and CDR2 SQIVND (reference sequence). Deletions cut 4 bases from V and 4 bases from J, with 11 bases between. This CDR3 reads CASSNGGPYNEQFF. The DNA for the CDR3 is TGTGCCAGTAGTAACGGGGGGCCGTACAATGAGCAGTTCTTC.

The chain employs TRBV15 and TRBJ1-2; TRBD1 matches 10 bases. Germline V gene sequence: CDR1 LNHNV, CDR2 YYDKDF (reference sequence). J lost 8 bases, V lost 3 bases, and 6 bases had no gene match. The CDR3 is 14 residues long. The CDR3 sequence: CATSRGGTGAGYTF. CDR3 in DNA: TGTGCCACCAGCAGGGGGGGGACAGGGGCAGGCTACACCTTC.

This clonotype has just a few counts. The V and J genes are TRBV27 and TRBJ2-1; TRBD2 might be the D (5 bases). Germline V gene lookup returns CDR1 MNHEY and CDR2 SMNVEV (reference sequence). Trimming took off 1 base at V and 5 bases at J, with 15 bases between the two ends. The CDR3 spans 16 residues. Here the CDR3 reads CASSLWLTGKDNEQFF. The CDR3 nucleotides read TGTGCCAGCAGTTTATGGCTAACCGGGAAAGACAATGAGCAGTTCTTC.

This clonotype was counted between two and nine times. The DNA of the CDR3 is TGTGCCAGCAGTCGACTAGCGGGGGTAGAGACCCAGTACTTC. It codes for CASSRLAGVETQYF. This chain links TRBV12-3 or TRBV12-4 with TRBJ2-5; 12 bases fit TRBD2. V shed 5 bases, J shed 4 bases, and the junction held 2 bases outside the gene matches. The CDR3 loop spans 14 amino acids.

As concerns this clonotype: The germline gene is not matched at one end of the junction; a read error may be the cause. The chain combines TRBV7-2 with TRBJ2-5, with 11 bases that match TRBD2. This CDR3 is built from 14 residues. Per germline, CDR1 SGHTA and CDR2 FQGNSA. The CDR3 here is CASSLTETSGAAGF. The CDR3 nucleotides are TGTGCCAGCAGCTTAACCGAGACTAGCGGGGCTGCCGGCTTC.

The sample holds many counts of this clonotype. One junction end disagrees with the germline gene, perhaps due to a read error. The genes are TRBV5-1 and TRBJ2-5; tentative D call: TRBD2 (5 bases). From germline, CDR1 is SGHRS and CDR2 YFSETQ. The CDR3 spans 14 residues. In DNA form, the CDR3 reads TGTGCCAGCAGCTTAGGGCTAGCTGGAGAGACCCAGTACTTC. Residues: CASSLGLAGETQYF.

As regards this clonotype: A much larger clonotype is one base distant, so this may be a read error. The chain combines TRBV9 with TRBJ2-1, with D possibly being TRBD1 or TRBD2 (6 bases each). CDR1 is SGDLS and CDR2 is YYNGEE in the germline V gene. Trimming removed 0 bases from V and 8 bases from J, with 18 bases in between. The CDR3 has 16 residues. The CDR3 nucleotides are TGTGCCAGCAGCGTAGCTAGCGAGGGGTACAGGGATGAGCAGTTCTTC. Translation: CASSVASEGYRDEQFF. The variable domain in full, completed from reference TRBV9 and TRBJ2-1, reads DSGVTQTPKHLITATGQRVTLRCSPRSGDLSVYWYQQSLDQGLQFLIQYYNGEERAKGNILERFSAQQFPDLHSELNLSSLELGDSALYFCASSVASEGYRDEQFFGPGTRLTVL.

This clonotype appeared many times. This rearrangement joins TRBV10-2 to TRBJ1-2; D uncertain. Germline-derived CDR1 and CDR2 are WSHSY and SAAADI. The CDR3 contains 11 residues. Trimming removed 0 bases at V and 7 bases at J, with 3 bases between. Here the CDR3 DNA reads TGCGCCAGCAGTGAGTCTCTTGGCTACACCTTC. It is translated as CASSESLGYTF.

This clonotype was found many times. This chain links TRBV6-1 with TRBJ1-2; D remains unclear. Germline lookup yields CDR1 MNHNS and CDR2 SASEGT. Between the trimmed V and J ends, which lost 6 bases and 8 bases, there was a span of 16 bases. The CDR3 runs to 13 residues. CDR3 sequence reads: CASSQSALKGYTF. CDR3 sequence (DNA): TGTGCCAGCAGCCAGTCCGCCCTGAAAGGCTACACCTTC.